These T cell receptor beta chains were read from a single sample in a study of shared clonotypes between healthy human individuals. The data were produced by immunoSEQ multiplex PCR, yet TCRdb's version contains in-frame clones alone and is incomplete. The sample includes around 2.1 million clones, 93% of them seen just once. The sequencing input was naive CD8+ T cells from PBMCs. The receptors come from a man younger than 35 in good health. Some clones in this sample may be carry-over from other donors' samples. Both conserved end residues are part of each CDR3. Each record gives: J gene, V gene, D gene, clone size, CDR3 DNA, CDR3 protein. D genes are given only for firm matches. Clone sizes are given selectively: once, few, many, or a class where the clone is expanded.

>TRBJ2-7|TRBV11-2|.|.
TGTGCCAGCAGCCATCGGCAGGGCGGTAGCCACGAGCAGTACTTC
CASSHRQGGSHEQYF
>TRBJ2-7|TRBV19|.|.
TGTGCCAGTAGTCCCCGAGCGGTAATCTGGGAGCAGTACTTC
CASSPRAVIWEQYF
>TRBJ1-2|TRBV10-3|.|few
TGTGCCATCAGACAGGGTGACTATGGCTACACCTTC
CAIRQGDYGYTF
>TRBJ2-7|TRBV27|TRBD1|once
TGTGCCAGCAGTTTAAGTTCCGGGGACAGGACCTACGAGCAGTACTTC
CASSLSSGDRTYEQYF
>TRBJ1-2|TRBV2|.|once
TGTGCCAGCAGTGAAGTTGGTTACACCACTAACTATGGCTACACCTTC
CASSEVGYTTNYGYTF
>TRBJ1-1|TRBV7-8|TRBD1|.
TGTGCCAGCAGCCTGACAGGGGGCGTGGGCACTGAAGCTTTCTTT
CASSLTGGVGTEAFF
>TRBJ1-5|TRBV2|TRBD1|.
TGTGCCAGCAGGGACAGGGGAAGCAATCAGCCCCAGCATTTT
CASRDRGSNQPQHF
>TRBJ2-7|TRBV6-5|.|.
TGTGCCAGCAGTTTGGGCAGGGGCTGGGGCGAGCAGTACTTC
CASSLGRGWGEQYF
>TRBJ1-2|TRBV7-9|.|.
TGTGCCAGCAGCTTAAGCAGGGTTCCTAACTATGGCTACACCTTC
CASSLSRVPNYGYTF
>TRBJ1-1|TRBV18|.|.
TGTGCCAGCTCTGTGGGGATGAACACTGAAGCTTTCTTT
CASSVGMNTEAFF
>TRBJ1-2|TRBV27|TRBD1|.
TGTGCCAGCAGCCAATATGGGACAGGGGGCGGTAGTGGCTACACCTTC
CASSQYGTGGGSGYTF
>TRBJ2-3|TRBV4-1|.|.
TGCGCCAGCAGCCCTACAGAGCTAGCGACCACAGATACGCAGTATTTT
CASSPTELATTDTQYF
>TRBJ1-2|TRBV19|TRBD1|.
TGTGCCAGTAGTATGACAGGGTCTAACTATGGCTACACCTTC
CASSMTGSNYGYTF
>TRBJ1-1|TRBV6-5|.|.
TGTGCCAGCAGTCCCTACCGGGGGCGGAACACTGAAGCTTTCTTT
CASSPYRGRNTEAFF
>TRBJ2-2|TRBV28|.|.
TGTGCCAGCAGTCTCCTCCGGGAAACCGGGGAGCTGTTTTTT
CASSLLRETGELFF